This entry lists 22 T cell receptor beta chains sequenced from one sample in a study of blood T cells in healthy people across ages. Alongside a J-beta primer mix, a sample-barcoded 5' primer served in a second PCR lasting roughly 6 to 11 cycles. TCRdb reprocessed the 5' RACE reads with MiXCR, giving one entry per CDR3 protein. The data contain roughly 1.5 million distinct CDR3 sequences, about 42% of them singletons. Specimen: blood. These receptors all stem from a woman between 18 and 29 years old in good health.

On this clonotype itself: Mismatch with germline at one junction end may stem from a read error. CDR3 sequence reads: CASSRDRSYVYTF. The DNA of the CDR3 is TGTGCCAGCTCACGGGACAGGTCCTATGTCTACACCTTC. The chain has TRBV18 and TRBJ1-2, with 8 bases that match TRBD1. CDR3 size: 13 residues. The germline gives CDR1 KGHSH, CDR2 LQKENI.

The chain couples TRBV7-9 to TRBJ1-2; D call uncertain. The V end lost 5 bases, the J end lost 6 bases, and 4 bases lay between the germline ends. This CDR3 is 10 amino acids long. Germline-derived CDR1 and CDR2 are SEHNR and FQNEAQ (reference sequence). CDR3 nucleotide sequence: TGTGCCAGCAGCATGCATGGCTACACCTTC. Its translation: CASSMHGYTF.

Only one count was recorded for this clonotype. The chain couples TRBV10-3 to TRBJ2-3; 9 positions agree with TRBD1. Germline V gives CDR1 ENHRY, CDR2 SYGVKD. Losses at the gene ends were 4 bases for V and 8 bases for J; bases not matched to a gene: 16. The CDR3 is 17 residues long. The CDR3 sequence: CAISVRPPGQGLGTQYF. The CDR3 nucleotides read TGTGCCATCAGTGTGCGTCCTCCGGGACAGGGATTAGGTACGCAGTATTTT.

The chain combines TRBV9 with TRBJ2-5; 11 positions match TRBD2. The germline CDR1 and CDR2 sequences are SGDLS and YYNGEE. Trimming removed 3 bases from V and 4 bases from J; junction bases left unmatched: 8. The CDR3 loop spans 16 amino acids. Here the CDR3 DNA reads TGTGCCAGCAGCGCGCCGCGACTAGCGGGGACAGAGACCCAGTACTTC. Translation: CASSAPRLAGTETQYF. Using reference TRBV9 and TRBJ2-5 for the parts outside the CDR3, the full variable domain is DSGVTQTPKHLITATGQRVTLRCSPRSGDLSVYWYQQSLDQGLQFLIQYYNGEERAKGNILERFSAQQFPDLHSELNLSSLELGDSALYFCASSAPRLAGTETQYFGPGTRLLVL.

Concerning this clonotype: This may come from a read error, since a much larger clone is one base off. The chain uses TRBV2 and TRBJ2-7; D gene ambiguous. CDR3 length: 12 residues. CDR1 and CDR2 from the germline V gene are SNHLY and FYNNEI. V lost 4 bases and J lost 3, with 7 bases in between. The CDR3 loop reads CASSGRVYEQYF. The CDR3 nucleotides are TGTGCCAGCAGTGGACGAGTCTACGAGCAGTACTTC. The full variable domain, its missing parts supplied by reference TRBV2 and TRBJ2-7, is EPEVTQTPSHQVTQMGQEVILRCVPISNHLYFYWYRQILGQKVEFLVSFYNNEISEKSEIFDDQFSVERPDGSNFTLKIRSTKLEDSAMYFCASSGRVYEQYFGPGTRLTVT.

The CDR3 spells CARRTGKKNIQYF. CDR3 sequence (DNA): TGTGCCAGGAGGACAGGAAAAAAAAACATTCAGTACTTC. V usage is TRBV21-1 and J usage is TRBJ2-4; the D call of TRBD1 is as the table states it, not checked on the DNA. TRBV21-1 is deemed a pseudogene. The CDR3 contains 13 residues.

This clonotype has ten or more counts. The rearrangement links TRBV5-6 to TRBJ2-1; tentatively, D is TRBD2 (5 bases). The CDR3 is 16 residues long. V shed 4 bases and J shed 3 bases, with 17 bases lying between them. Germline CDR1 is SGHDT and CDR2 is YYEEEE. The CDR3 is CASSQWTPIFYNEQFF. The CDR3 region has the DNA TGTGCCAGCAGCCAATGGACTCCTATCTTCTACAATGAGCAGTTCTTC.

This clonotype turned up a few times. V usage is TRBV19 and J usage is TRBJ2-5; D remains ambiguous. The CDR3 has 14 residues. CDR1 and CDR2 from the germline V gene are LNHDA and SQIVND (reference sequence). V was clipped by 5 bases and J by 5 bases, with 15 bases between them. The DNA for the CDR3 is TGTGCCAGTAGTTTCTCACCGGGCTCGGAGACCCAGTACTTC. Its translation is CASSFSPGSETQYF.

This clonotype has a handful of counts. The V and J genes are TRBV3-1 and TRBJ2-1, with a tentative D call TRBD2 (6 bases). This CDR3 is 12 amino acids long. V lost 4 bases and J 8 bases, leaving 9 bases between the germline ends. CDR1 and CDR2 from the germline V gene are LGHDT and YNNKEL (reference sequence). CDR3 DNA: TGTGCCAGCAGCCGGGACTTCTATGAGCAGTTCTTC. Its translation: CASSRDFYEQFF.

The chain is built from TRBV6-5 and TRBJ1-3; no clear D. The CDR3 covers 11 residues. Trimming shortened V by 8 bases and J by 8 bases, and 10 bases separated the two germline ends. Germline V gene lookup returns CDR1 MNHEY and CDR2 SVGAGI. CDR3 nucleotide sequence: TGTGCCAGCCGCCACGGATACACCATATATTTT. Translating it yields CASRHGYTIYF.

The chain links TRBV4-1 to TRBJ2-7, with 7 bases aligning to TRBD1. This CDR3 is 14 amino acids long. V was clipped by 1 base and J by 5 bases; unmatched bases: 5. Germline-derived CDR1 and CDR2 are MGHRA and YSYEKL. CDR3 protein: CASSQGQGHDEQYF. For the CDR3, the DNA is TGCGCCAGCAGCCAAGGACAGGGCCACGACGAGCAGTACTTC.

The chain has TRBV15 and TRBJ2-1; D not certain. The CDR3 extends over 14 amino acids. Germline V gene lookup returns CDR1 LNHNV and CDR2 YYDKDF (reference sequence). The V end lost 0 bases, the J end lost 6 bases, and 9 bases lay between the germline ends. In nucleotides, the CDR3 is TGTGCCACCAGCAGAGATTCCTTTGTCAATGAGCAGTTCTTC. Translating gives CATSRDSFVNEQFF.

This clonotype has a count of ten or more. This chain joins TRBV6-5 and TRBJ2-3; D gene uncertain. V shed 6 bases and J shed 6 bases, with 10 bases lying between them. The germline V gene has CDR1 MNHEY and CDR2 SVGAGI. CDR3 length: 12 residues. The CDR3 protein is CASRSSGDTQYF. The DNA of the CDR3 is TGTGCCAGCAGATCGTCCGGGGATACGCAGTATTTT.

The rearrangement uses TRBV28 and TRBJ2-1; 7 bases are a match to TRBD2. Trimming at V came to 3 bases and at J to 12 bases, leaving 2 bases not matched to a gene. Germline CDR1 is MDHEN and CDR2 is SYDVKM. The CDR3 spans 11 residues. This CDR3 is CASSFLAAQFF. In DNA, the CDR3 is TGTGCCAGCAGTTTCCTAGCGGCGCAGTTCTTC.

V is TRBV10-3 and J is TRBJ2-1, with D unclear. Trimming pared 0 bases from V and 7 bases from J, leaving 16 bases between. Germline V CDR1 and CDR2: ENHRY, SYGVKD. The length of the CDR3 is 16 residues. The CDR3: CAISESPSPSLNEQFF. The CDR3 nucleotides are TGTGCCATCAGTGAGTCGCCCAGCCCTTCTTTGAATGAGCAGTTCTTC.

V and J are TRBV7-9 and TRBJ1-2; D gene unclear. Germline lookup yields CDR1 SEHNR and CDR2 FQNEAQ (reference sequence). The V end lost 5 bases, the J end lost 8 bases, and 12 bases lay between the germline ends. The CDR3 sequence is 12 residues long. CDR3 bases: TGTGCCAGCAGCGTCGACCACAAGGGCTACACCTTC. Translating it yields CASSVDHKGYTF.

In this sample, this clonotype turned up a few times. DNA for the CDR3: TGTGCCAGCATTCTAACCCCGGGACAGGCACGGCAAGAGACCCAGTACTTC. This sequence encodes CASILTPGQARQETQYF. V usage is TRBV6-6 and J usage is TRBJ2-7, with 8 bases that match TRBD1. The better agreement between TRBJ2-5 and the DNA end casts doubt on the J call. Germline V gene sequence: CDR1 MNHNY, CDR2 SVGAGI (reference sequence). The CDR3 has 17 residues.

This clonotype was found many times. This rearrangement joins TRBV12-3 or TRBV12-4 to TRBJ2-1, with D unclear. Trimming shortened V by 6 bases and J by 9 bases, and 9 bases separated the two germline ends. The CDR3 spans 11 residues. The chain's CDR3 is CASRALGEQFF. The DNA for the CDR3 is TGTGCCAGCAGGGCGCTGGGTGAGCAGTTCTTC.

This clonotype was counted only a few times. The CDR3 region has the DNA TGCAGTGCCGACGGGGGGGGAGATACGCAGTATTTT. Translated, it gives CSADGGGDTQYF. The chain uses TRBV20-1 and TRBJ2-3; TRBD2 matches 8 bases. CDR3 length: 12 residues. CDR1 DFQATT and CDR2 SNEGSKA come from the germline V gene (reference sequence). V shed 6 bases, J shed 5 bases, and the junction held 4 bases outside the gene matches.

About this clonotype itself: The germline gene is not matched at one end of the junction; a read error may be the cause. The V call is TRBV29-1, the J call TRBJ2-1, with 12 bases identical to TRBD2. The CDR3 runs 16 residues. Germline loops: CDR1 SQVTM, CDR2 ANQGSEA. The CDR3 nucleotides read TGCAGCGTTGCTTCTAGCGGGAGGGCCGGGTACAATGAGCAGTTATTC. Its protein product is CSVASSGRAGYNEQLF.

This clonotype showed up just a few times. The CDR3 DNA is TGTGCCAGTAGTACCAGGTACAATGAGCAGTTCTTC. This translates into CASSTRYNEQFF. The chain uses TRBV19 and TRBJ2-1; D remains unclear. The CDR3 consists of 12 residues. The germline V gene has CDR1 LNHDA and CDR2 SQIVND (reference sequence). V was cut by 4 bases and J by 4 bases, with 5 bases left in between.

The J gene is TRBJ2-5, the V gene TRBV14; no reliable D call. Germline V lookup: CDR1 SGHDN, CDR2 FVKESK. V lost 1 base, J lost 5 bases, and 17 bases lay in between. This CDR3 is 16 amino acids long. The chain's CDR3 is CASSQGASTYGETQYF. The CDR3 DNA reads TGTGCCAGCAGCCAAGGAGCTTCGACTTATGGCGAGACCCAGTACTTC.